This TCR beta chain was captured by sequencing in a study of blood T cell repertoires in COVID-19. Study details: Donors in the United States, Italy and Spain gave samples during acute or convalescent COVID-19. PBMCs, B-cell-depleted T cells, or T cells were the source of the cDNA or gDNA that made up the material.

Authors' methods: By means of reference gene primer amplification, nucleated cell counts were estimated. Measured with immunoSEQ multiplex PCR; TCRdb has only the in-frame clones, and not every one. The V and J calls and clone size are taken from that table; D and trimming were inferred from the DNA. The sample gives fewer than 100,000 clones, around 87% of which show up once; around 7.4% is in the top ten. Only one count was recorded for this clone. The sequence came from a human donor with acute or convalescent COVID-19. The donor label of this sample is uncertain. The source material was peripheral blood.

The CDR3 coding sequence is TGTGCCAGCAGCACCCACACAGGGACAGGAGCTAATGAGCAGTTCTTC. Translation: CASSTHTGTGANEQFF. V gene TRBV7-6 combines with J gene TRBJ2-1; TRBD1 matches at 8 bases. From germline, CDR1 is SGHVS and CDR2 FNYEAQ. Unmatched junction bases numbered 13, after V lost 5 bases and J lost 7 bases. The CDR3 covers 16 residues.